Reported below is one TCR beta chain. This clonotype was counted ten times or more. It has no known antigen specificity. No per-base quality is available; no much larger clone lies one base away. This record comes from a study of CD8+CD57+ T cells in acquired aplastic anemia (dated by TCRdb to 2016 to 2018). With regard to the full study: A mean of approximately 3 ug of DNA, ranging from roughly 0.18 to 30 ug, was extracted from sorted CD4+ and CD8+ cells. A CD8+CD57+ expansion meant a frequency higher than the mean frequency seen in healthy subjects. General conclusions and limits of the study: Patients and healthy controls showed no significant difference in CD8+ Simpson's diversity (P=0.060). Although twenty-nine CD8+ CDR3 sequences were shared by patients and controls, these sequences appeared highly expressed in patients and within the immunodominant clones of patients.

Expansion of CD8+CD57+ cells had been shown by flow cytometry in the patients chosen for sequencing. Every patient had a diagnosis of severe acquired aplastic anemia based on International Study of Aplastic Anemia and Agranulocytosis and Camitta criteria. At the time blood was sampled, none of the patients had received any therapy. In the study, sorted CD4+ and CD8+ blood T cells from patients with severe aplastic anemia and from healthy subjects underwent deep sequencing of TCR repertoires. Patients were enrolled in the USA under clinicaltrials.gov protocols 00001620, 01623167, 00001397, 00071045, 00081523 and 00961064. Ficoll-Paque density gradient centrifugation was used to isolate peripheral blood mononuclear cells. Before DNA extraction, CD4+ and CD8+ T cells were sorted with FACS or magnetic beads. TCR beta VDJ combination and CDR3 sequence profiling used genomic DNA as the template. TCR repertoire sequencing was run on an Illumina HiSeq 2000. Under the source paper's analysis protocol: Repertoire assessment relied on Simpson's diversity index, CDR3 size and DJ length profiles, and TRBV/TRBJ rearrangement plots. Whichever DNA sequence was most abundant in the deep sequencing data was defined as the immunodominant clone. CDR3 amino acid sequences were checked for sharing between subjects and were compared against published repertoires and the VDJdb database. Through fastp at Q25 and MiXCR, TCRdb rebuilt clones from the public reads, retaining in-frame beta chains. When rows share a CDR3 protein, they turn into one entry using the most common DNA and genes. None of the V and J calls come from the authors' own analysis; TCRdb made them. This sample holds around 200,000 distinct CDR3 sequences; about half were observed only once. The top ten clonotypes cover about 1.8% of the sample.

Sequences were obtained from sorted CD4+, CD8+, or CD8+CD57+ T cells (not recorded which) from PBMCs. This TCR was sampled from a human donor with aplastic anemia.

The CDR3 region has the sequence CASSQGEGSGYTF. The sequenced DNA is TGTGCCAGCAGCCAAGGAGAGGGAAGTGGCTACACCTTC. The rearrangement joined TRBV3-1 to TRBJ1-2, with no confidently assigned D gene. Taken from the germline V gene (reference sequence), the CDR1 and CDR2 loops are LGHDT and YNNKEL. Including cysteine and phenylalanine, the CDR3 has 13 amino acids. The retained sequence is limited to the CDR3, 39 bases, with the frame set at the first base. V loses 1 base of germline sequence and J loses 7 bases, and the interval between the two ends is 10 bases.